This T cell receptor (beta chain) is drawn from a study of response to subunit inactivated influenza vaccine. The germline gives CDR1 SGHVS, CDR2 FQNEAQ. The CDR3 extends over 18 amino acids. The V and J ends lost 3 bases and 1 base respectively, with 16 bases between them. A few counts support this clonotype. TCRdb reanalysed the RT-PCR reads using MiXCR and keeps one entry per CDR3 protein. Of 860,000 or so distinct CDR3 sequences in the sample, 21% were seen once. The source is a man aged 45-65 years who received an inactivated influenza vaccine. Sample: PBMCs from blood, taken 5 days after vaccination. The V and J genes are TRBV7-8 and TRBJ2-6; perhaps TRBD1 as D (5 bases). The CDR3, as DNA: TGTGCCAGCAGCTTTGGGCGGACACCTTTTTCTGGGGCCAACGTCCTGACTTTC. Its protein is CASSFGRTPFSGANVLTF. Filled out from reference TRBV7-8 and TRBJ2-6, the complete variable domain reads GAGVSQSPRYKVAKRGQDVALRCDPISGHVSLFWYQQALGQGPEFLTYFQNEAQLDKSGLPSDRFFAERPEGSVSTLKIQRTQQEDSAVYLCASSFGRTPFSGANVLTFGAGSRLTVL.